This record looks at one TCR beta chain sequence and its context. This clonotype has at least ten counts. Its recognized antigen is unknown. No clone much larger than this one lies a single base away; base qualities are absent. The sample's treatment or condition, from its label and the paper: allogeneic hematopoietic cell transplantation with graft depleted of TCRalphabeta T cells and CD19 B cells. The transplant recipients were children given TCRalphabeta/CD19-depleted allogeneic hematopoietic cell grafts. This sample is part of a study of T-cell reconstitution after alpha-beta-depleted transplantation in children (dated by TCRdb to 2016 to 2017). Regarding the study in general: Using TCR repertoire profiling, the study followed T-cell immune reconstitution in a quantitative way in children after TCRalphabeta/CD19-depleted allogeneic hematopoietic cell transplantation.

Receptor libraries were prepared by PCR. The run used an Illumina HiSeq 2500. TCR library preparation used molecular barcoding, with unique molecular identifiers applied to normalize quantification of the TCRbeta repertoire. TCRdb reprocessing: public reads trimmed at Q25 with fastp, clones called with MiXCR, in-frame beta chains kept. Each CDR3 protein appears once, grouped with its most common genes and DNA. The sample has approximately 500,000 distinct CDR3 sequences on record, roughly a tenth of them singletons. The biggest ten clones account for around 2% of the sample. On the study overall, not on this receptor specifically: The apparently early recovery of alphabetaT-cell counts about two months after transplant reportedly depended on only several hundred rapidly expanded clones that came from non-depleted graft cells. In some patients, the high TCRbeta diversity seen at day 60 was put down to recipient T cells and intrathymic progenitors that had survived conditioning. The frequencies of hyperexpanded clones fell over the following months, and after one year, T-cell counts and TCRbeta diversity were mostly attributed to newly produced T cells.

The clonotype comes from a child aged 2 to 15 with inherited bone marrow failure, due to receive a stem cell transplant. The specimen comprised PBMCs, sampled before TCRalphabeta/CD19-depleted stem cell transplant.

The CDR3: CASSLFSGDYTF. In nucleotides, the sequence is TGTGCCAGCAGTTTATTTTCAGGGGACTACACCTTC. Rearrangement joined TRBV28 to TRBJ1-2, with a tentative D gene TRBD1 over 6 matching bases. The V and J ends are trimmed by 1 base and 10 bases, leaving 10 bases between them. The germline V gene encodes CDR1 MDHEN and CDR2 SYDVKM. Its CDR3 holds 12 amino acids, cysteine through phenylalanine. Of the read, only the CDR3 DNA is kept; its 36 bases are in frame from base 1.